Given below is one T cell receptor beta chain in context. As yet, its antigen is unknown. The sample comes from a study of shared clonotypes between healthy human individuals. Broader study findings: A reduction in generation probabilities was seen for non-shared clonotypes relative to those shared by all four donors.

Data came from immunoSEQ multiplex PCR; TCRdb stores just in-frame clones and leaves some out. The sample lists 2.5 million or so clones; around 94% were seen once. CDR3 size: 14 residues. Looked up from germline, CDR1 is MNHEY and CDR2 is SMNVEV (reference sequence). J was trimmed by 3 bases and V by 4 bases; bases with no gene match: 3. The specimen was naive CD4+ T cells sorted from blood. The subset: CD45RA+ positively selected. This chain uses TRBV27 with TRBJ1-5; 7 bases align to TRBD1. The clonotype originates from a young man in good health. Here the CDR3 reads CASSSDRINQPQHF. The CDR3 DNA reads as TGTGCCAGCAGTTCGGACAGGATCAATCAGCCCCAGCATTTT.